This T cell receptor (beta chain) derives from a study of blood T cells in healthy people across ages. Overall study context: About one barcoded TCR beta cDNA was captured per two T cells.

Germline values: CDR1 KGHDR, CDR2 SFDVKD. Trimming removed 3 bases from V and 2 bases from J, with 17 bases in between. This CDR3 is built from 17 residues. The use of a sample-barcoded 5' primer and a J-beta primer mix characterized a second PCR of roughly 6 to 12 cycles. TCRdb itself ran the 5' RACE reads through MiXCR, one entry per CDR3 protein. Here the sample spans around 900,000 distinct CDR3 sequences, around 54% being singletons. This sequence originates from a woman aged 60-75 years in good health. The sample taken for sequencing was blood. The chain combines TRBV24-1 with TRBJ2-3; tentative D call: TRBD2 (6 bases). The CDR3 reads CATSDEGSGPTTDTQYF. In DNA form, the CDR3 reads TGTGCCACCAGTGATGAAGGTAGCGGACCCACCACAGATACGCAGTATTTT.